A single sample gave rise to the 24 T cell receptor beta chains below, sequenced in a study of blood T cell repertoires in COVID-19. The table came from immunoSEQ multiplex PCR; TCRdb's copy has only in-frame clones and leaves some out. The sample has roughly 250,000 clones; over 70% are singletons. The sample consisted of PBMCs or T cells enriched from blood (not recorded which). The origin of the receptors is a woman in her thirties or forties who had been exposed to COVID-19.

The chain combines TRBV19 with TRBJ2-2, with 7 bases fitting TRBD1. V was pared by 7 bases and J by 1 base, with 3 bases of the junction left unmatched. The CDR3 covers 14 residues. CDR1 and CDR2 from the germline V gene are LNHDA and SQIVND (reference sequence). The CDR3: CASINRGNTGELFF. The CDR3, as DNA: TGTGCCAGTATAAACAGGGGGAACACCGGGGAGCTGTTTTTT.

CDR3 in amino acids: CASRDTSGSLNEQFF. The CDR3 DNA sequence: TGCGCCAGCAGAGACACTAGCGGGAGCTTAAATGAGCAGTTCTTC. The chain is built from TRBV4-3 and TRBJ2-1; 11 bases are shared with TRBD2. This CDR3 region has 15 residues. After removal of 6 bases from V and 7 bases from J, the junction contained 8 bases not matched to a gene. Per the germline V gene, CDR1 is LGHNA and CDR2 is YSLEER.

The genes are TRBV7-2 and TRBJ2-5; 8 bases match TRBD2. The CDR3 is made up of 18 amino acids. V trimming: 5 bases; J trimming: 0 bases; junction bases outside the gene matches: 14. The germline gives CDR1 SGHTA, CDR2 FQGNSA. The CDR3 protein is CASSLPRGVFPYQETQYF. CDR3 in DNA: TGTGCCAGCAGCCTTCCGCGGGGGGTATTCCCGTACCAAGAGACCCAGTACTTC.

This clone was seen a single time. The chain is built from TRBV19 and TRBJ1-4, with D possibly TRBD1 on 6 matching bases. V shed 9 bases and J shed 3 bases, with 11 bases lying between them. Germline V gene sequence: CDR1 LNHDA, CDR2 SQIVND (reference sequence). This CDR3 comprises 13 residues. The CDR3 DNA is TGTGCCAGCAGGACAGCTTCTAATGAAAAACTGTTTTTT. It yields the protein CASRTASNEKLFF.

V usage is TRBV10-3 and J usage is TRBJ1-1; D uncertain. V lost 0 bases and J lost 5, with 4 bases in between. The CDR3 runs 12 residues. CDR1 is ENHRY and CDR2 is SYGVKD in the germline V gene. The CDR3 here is CAISESSTEAFF. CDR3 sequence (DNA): TGTGCCATCAGTGAGTCGTCTACTGAAGCTTTCTTT.

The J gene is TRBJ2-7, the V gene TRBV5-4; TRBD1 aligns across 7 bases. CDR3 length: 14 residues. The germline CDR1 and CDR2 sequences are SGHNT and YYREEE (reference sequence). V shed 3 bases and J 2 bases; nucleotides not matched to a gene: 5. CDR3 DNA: TGTGCCAGCAGCTACGGGACAGAAGCCTACGAGCAGTACTTC. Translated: CASSYGTEAYEQYF.

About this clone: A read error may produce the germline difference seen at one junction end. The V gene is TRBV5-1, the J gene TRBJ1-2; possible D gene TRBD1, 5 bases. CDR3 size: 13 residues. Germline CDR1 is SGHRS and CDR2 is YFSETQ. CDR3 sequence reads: CASSGTGLYGYTF. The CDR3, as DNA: TGTGCCAGCAGCGGGACTGGGCTCTATGGCTACACCTTC.

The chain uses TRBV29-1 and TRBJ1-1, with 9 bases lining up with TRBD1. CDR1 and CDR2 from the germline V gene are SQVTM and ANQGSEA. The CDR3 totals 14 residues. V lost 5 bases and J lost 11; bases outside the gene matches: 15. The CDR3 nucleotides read TGCAGCGTTTTCCCGGGACAGGGTTCTAGTCGGGCTTTCTTT. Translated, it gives CSVFPGQGSSRAFF.

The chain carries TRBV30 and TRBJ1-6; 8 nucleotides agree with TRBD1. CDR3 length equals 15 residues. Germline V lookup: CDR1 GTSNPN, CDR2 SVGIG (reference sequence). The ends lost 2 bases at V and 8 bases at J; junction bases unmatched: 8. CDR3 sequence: CAWSMWDRRDSPLHF. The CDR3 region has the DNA TGTGCCTGGAGTATGTGGGACAGGCGTGATTCACCCCTCCACTTT.

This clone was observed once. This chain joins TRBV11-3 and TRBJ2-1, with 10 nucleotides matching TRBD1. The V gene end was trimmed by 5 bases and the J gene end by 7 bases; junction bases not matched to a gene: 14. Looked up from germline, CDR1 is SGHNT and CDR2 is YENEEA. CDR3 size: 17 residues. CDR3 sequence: CASSERPGQGIYNEQFF. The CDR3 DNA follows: TGTGCCAGCAGCGAAAGACCGGGACAGGGGATTTATAATGAGCAGTTCTTC.

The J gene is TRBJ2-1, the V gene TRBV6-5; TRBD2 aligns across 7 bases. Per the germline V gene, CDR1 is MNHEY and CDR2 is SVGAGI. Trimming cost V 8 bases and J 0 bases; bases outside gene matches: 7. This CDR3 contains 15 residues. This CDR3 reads CASAGWGGSYNEQFF. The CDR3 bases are TGTGCCAGCGCAGGGTGGGGGGGCTCCTACAATGAGCAGTTCTTC.

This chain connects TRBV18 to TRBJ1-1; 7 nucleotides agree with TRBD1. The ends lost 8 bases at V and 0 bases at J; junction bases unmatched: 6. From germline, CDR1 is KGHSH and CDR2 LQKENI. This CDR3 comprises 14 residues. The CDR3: CASTQTGLNTEAFF. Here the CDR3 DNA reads TGTGCCAGCACACAGACAGGGCTGAACACTGAAGCTTTCTTT.

The CDR3 here is CASSPPTGSPRNSPLHF. In DNA form, the CDR3 reads TGTGCCAGCAGTCCCCCGACAGGTAGCCCGCGTAATTCACCCCTCCACTTT. The chain uses TRBV27 and TRBJ1-6; D possibly corresponds to TRBD1 (6 bases). Germline lookup yields CDR1 MNHEY and CDR2 SMNVEV (reference sequence). Deletions cut 5 bases from V and 6 bases from J, with 20 bases between. The CDR3 is 17 amino acids.

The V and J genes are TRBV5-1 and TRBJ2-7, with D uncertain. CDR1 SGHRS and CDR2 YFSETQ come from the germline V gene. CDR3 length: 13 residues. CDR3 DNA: TGTGCCAGCAGCTTGGGGTCAGAATACGAGCAGTACGTC. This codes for CASSLGSEYEQYV.

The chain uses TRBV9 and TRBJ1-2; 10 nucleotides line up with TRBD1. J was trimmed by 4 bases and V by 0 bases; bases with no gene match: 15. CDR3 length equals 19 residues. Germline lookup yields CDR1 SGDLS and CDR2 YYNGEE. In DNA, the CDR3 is TGTGCCAGCAGCGTAGGTAGGGTCGGACAGGGGGACATATCCTATGGCTACACCTTC. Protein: CASSVGRVGQGDISYGYTF. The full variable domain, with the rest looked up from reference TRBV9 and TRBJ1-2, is DSGVTQTPKHLITATGQRVTLRCSPRSGDLSVYWYQQSLDQGLQFLIQYYNGEERAKGNILERFSAQQFPDLHSELNLSSLELGDSALYFCASSVGRVGQGDISYGYTFGSGTRLTVV.

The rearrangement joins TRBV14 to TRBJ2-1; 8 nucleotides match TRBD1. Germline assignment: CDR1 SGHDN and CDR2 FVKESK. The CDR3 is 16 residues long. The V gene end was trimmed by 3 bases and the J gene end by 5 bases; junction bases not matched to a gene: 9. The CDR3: CASSHRQGKANNEQFF. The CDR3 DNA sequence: TGTGCCAGCAGCCACAGACAGGGGAAGGCCAACAATGAGCAGTTCTTC.

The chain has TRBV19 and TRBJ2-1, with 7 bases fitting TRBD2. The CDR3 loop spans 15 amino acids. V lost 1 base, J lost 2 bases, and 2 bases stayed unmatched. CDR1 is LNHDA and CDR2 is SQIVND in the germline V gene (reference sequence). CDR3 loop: CASSIGGGTYNEQFF. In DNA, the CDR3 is TGTGCCAGTAGTATAGGCGGGGGAACCTACAATGAGCAGTTCTTC. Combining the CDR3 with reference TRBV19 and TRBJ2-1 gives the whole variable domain DGGITQSPKYLFRKEGQNVTLSCEQNLNHDAMYWYRQDPGQGLRLIYYSQIVNDFQKGDIAEGYSVSREKKESFPLTVTSAQKNPTAFYLCASSIGGGTYNEQFFGPGTRLTVL.

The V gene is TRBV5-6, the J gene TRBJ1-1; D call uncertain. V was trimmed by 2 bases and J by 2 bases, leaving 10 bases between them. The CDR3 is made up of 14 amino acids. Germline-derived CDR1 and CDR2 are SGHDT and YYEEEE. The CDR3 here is CASSLSGKNTEAFF. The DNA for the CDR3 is TGTGCCAGCAGCTTATCCGGGAAAAACACTGAAGCTTTCTTT.

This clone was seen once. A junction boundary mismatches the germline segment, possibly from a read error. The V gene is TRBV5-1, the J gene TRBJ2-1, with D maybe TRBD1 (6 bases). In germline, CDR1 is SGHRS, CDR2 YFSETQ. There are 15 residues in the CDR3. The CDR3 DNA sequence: TGTGCCAGCAGCCCACAGGGCCCTAACCACAATGAGCAGTTCTTC. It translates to CASSPQGPNHNEQFF. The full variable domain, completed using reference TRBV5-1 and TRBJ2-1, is KAGVTQTPRYLIKTRGQQVTLSCSPISGHRSVSWYQQTPGQGLQFLFEYFSETQRNKGNFPGRFSGRQFSNSRSEMNVSTLELGDSALYLCASSPQGPNHNEQFFGPGTRLTVL.

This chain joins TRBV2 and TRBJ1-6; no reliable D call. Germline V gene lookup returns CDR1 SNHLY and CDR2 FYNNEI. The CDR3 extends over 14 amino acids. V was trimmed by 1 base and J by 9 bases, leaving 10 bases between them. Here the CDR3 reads CASSEGAGGSPLHF. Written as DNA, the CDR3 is TGTGCCAGCAGTGAAGGGGCTGGAGGTTCACCCCTCCACTTT. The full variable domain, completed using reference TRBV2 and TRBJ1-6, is EPEVTQTPSHQVTQMGQEVILRCVPISNHLYFYWYRQILGQKVEFLVSFYNNEISEKSEIFDDQFSVERPDGSNFTLKIRSTKLEDSAMYFCASSEGAGGSPLHFGNGTRLTVT.

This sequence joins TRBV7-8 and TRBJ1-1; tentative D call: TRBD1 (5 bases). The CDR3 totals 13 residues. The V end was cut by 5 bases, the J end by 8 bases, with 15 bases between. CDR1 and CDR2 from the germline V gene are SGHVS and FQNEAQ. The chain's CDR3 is CASSPTGGSEAFF. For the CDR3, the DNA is TGTGCCAGCAGCCCGACGGGGGGATCGGAAGCTTTCTTT.

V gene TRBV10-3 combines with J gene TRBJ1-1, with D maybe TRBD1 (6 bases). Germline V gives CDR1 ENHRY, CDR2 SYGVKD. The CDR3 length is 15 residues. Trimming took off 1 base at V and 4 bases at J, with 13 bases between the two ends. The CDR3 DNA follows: TGTGCCATCAGTGAGTATCAGGGGACGGTCACTGAAGCTTTCTTT. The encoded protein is CAISEYQGTVTEAFF.

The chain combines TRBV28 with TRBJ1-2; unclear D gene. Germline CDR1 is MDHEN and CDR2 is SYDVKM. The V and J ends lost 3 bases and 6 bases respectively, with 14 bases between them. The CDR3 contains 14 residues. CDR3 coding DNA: TGTGCCAGCAGTTTGTTACAGCTCTCGGATGGCTACACCTTC. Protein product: CASSLLQLSDGYTF.

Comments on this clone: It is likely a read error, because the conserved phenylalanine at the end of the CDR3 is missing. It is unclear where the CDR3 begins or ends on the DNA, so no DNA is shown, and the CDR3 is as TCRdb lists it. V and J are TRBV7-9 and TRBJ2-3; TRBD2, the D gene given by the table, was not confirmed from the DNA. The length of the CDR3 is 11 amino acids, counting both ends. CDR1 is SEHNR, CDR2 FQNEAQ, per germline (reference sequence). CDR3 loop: CASSPLGKLDI.